Below, 26 T cell receptor beta chains from the same sample are listed, as sequenced in a study of blood T cell repertoires in COVID-19. Some clones are missing from TCRdb's copy, which holds only in-frame ones; the method was immunoSEQ multiplex PCR. The data contain 200,000 to 250,000 clones, roughly 84% of them singletons. The sample comprised PBMCs or T cells enriched from blood (not recorded which). Receptors were obtained from a woman in her forties who had recovered from COVID-19.

CDR3 in amino acids: CASSSPTGEKLFF. In DNA, the CDR3 is TGTGCCAGCAGCTCCCCAACGGGTGAAAAACTGTTTTTT. This rearrangement joins TRBV5-6 to TRBJ1-4, with unresolved D. Germline V lookup: CDR1 SGHDT, CDR2 YYEEEE. V lost 3 bases and J lost 7, with 10 bases in between. The CDR3 sequence is 13 residues long.

The rearrangement joins TRBV19 to TRBJ1-4; unclear D gene. V was pared by 0 bases and J by 11 bases, with 7 bases between. Germline V gives CDR1 LNHDA, CDR2 SQIVND (reference sequence). This CDR3 contains 12 residues. CDR3: CASSIDVGKLFF. CDR3 sequence (DNA): TGTGCCAGTAGTATAGACGTCGGTAAACTGTTTTTT.

The chain joins TRBV3-1 (or the pseudogene TRBV3-2) to TRBJ2-2, with TRBD2 identical over 8 bases. CDR1 is LGHDT and CDR2 is YNNKEL in the germline V gene (reference sequence). The junction had 6 bases not matched to a gene; V was cut back by 0 bases and J by 3 bases. This CDR3 region has 17 residues. This CDR3 reads CASSQEGGRMDTGELFF. CDR3 coding DNA: TGTGCCAGCAGCCAAGAAGGCGGGAGGATGGACACCGGGGAGCTGTTTTTT.

The rearrangement joins TRBV29-1 to TRBJ1-1, with a possible D match to TRBD1 (5 bases). The CDR3 totals 14 residues. Trimming shortened V by 7 bases and J by 4 bases, and 19 bases separated the two germline ends. Germline V gives CDR1 SQVTM, CDR2 ANQGSEA. The CDR3 protein is CSAAEGGGITEAFF. CDR3 nucleotide sequence: TGCAGCGCAGCTGAAGGCGGGGGGATCACTGAAGCTTTCTTT. The complete variable domain, with remaining parts taken from reference TRBV29-1 and TRBJ1-1, reads SAVISQKPSRDICQRGTSLTIQCQVDSQVTMMFWYRQQPGQSLTLIATANQGSEATYESGFVIDKFPISRPNLTFSTLTVSNMSPEDSSIYLCSAAEGGGITEAFFGQGTRLTVV.

The chain joins TRBV7-2 to TRBJ1-1; TRBD1 is a possible D gene (6 bases). V shed 6 bases and J shed 0 bases, with 14 bases lying between them. The CDR3 runs 15 residues. Germline values: CDR1 SGHTA, CDR2 FQGNSA. The CDR3 DNA reads TGTGCCAGCAGGTTACCAACAGGGTTGAACACTGAAGCTTTCTTT. Its translation is CASRLPTGLNTEAFF. The whole variable domain, filled in from reference TRBV7-2 and TRBJ1-1, reads GAGVSQSPSNKVTEKGKDVELRCDPISGHTALYWYRQSLGQGLEFLIYFQGNSAPDKSGLPSDRFSAERTGGSVSTLTIQRTQQEDSAVYLCASRLPTGLNTEAFFGQGTRLTVV.

The rearrangement uses TRBV2 and TRBJ2-7; 8 bases align to TRBD2. The CDR3 sequence is 14 residues long. Trimming cost V 8 bases and J 0 bases; bases outside gene matches: 6. The V gene's germline CDR1 is SNHLY and CDR2 FYNNEI. The CDR3 region is CASSLAGGSYEQYF. DNA for the CDR3: TGTGCCAGCTCCTTGGCGGGAGGCTCCTACGAGCAGTACTTC. The full variable domain, in which reference TRBV2 and TRBJ2-7 provide the parts outside the CDR3, is EPEVTQTPSHQVTQMGQEVILRCVPISNHLYFYWYRQILGQKVEFLVSFYNNEISEKSEIFDDQFSVERPDGSNFTLKIRSTKLEDSAMYFCASSLAGGSYEQYFGPGTRLTVT.

V and J are TRBV11-3 and TRBJ1-1, with D tentatively TRBD1 (6 bases). Trimming shortened V by 5 bases and J by 1 base, and 11 bases separated the two germline ends. Germline-derived CDR1 and CDR2 are SGHNT and YENEEA. The CDR3 spans 14 residues. CDR3: CASSHRVGNTEAFF. In DNA form, the CDR3 reads TGTGCCAGCAGCCACAGGGTAGGGAACACTGAAGCTTTCTTT.

V and J are TRBV27 and TRBJ2-2, with D possibly being TRBD1 (5 bases). The length of the CDR3 is 14 residues. Trimming took 6 bases from V and 4 from J, leaving 12 bases between them. Germline CDR1 and CDR2: MNHEY and SMNVEV (reference sequence). The CDR3 sequence: CASSSGRATGELFF. CDR3 nucleotides: TGTGCCAGCAGCAGTGGCAGGGCCACCGGGGAGCTGTTTTTT.

As DNA, the CDR3 is TGTGCCAGCAGCTTGAATTCTCTTATCTATGGCTACACCTTC. Encoded protein: CASSLNSLIYGYTF. The J gene is TRBJ1-2, the V gene TRBV5-4, with D hard to call. The CDR3 contains 14 residues. Trimming took off 1 base at V and 4 bases at J, with 11 bases between the two ends. Germline-derived CDR1 and CDR2 are SGHNT and YYREEE (reference sequence).

CDR3 amino acids: CASSVVGGRGNYEQYF. DNA for the CDR3: TGTGCCAGCAGCGTCGTGGGCGGGAGGGGGAATTACGAGCAGTACTTC. The chain carries TRBV7-8 and TRBJ2-7; 9 nucleotides match TRBD2. Per germline, CDR1 SGHVS and CDR2 FQNEAQ. The CDR3 is 16 amino acids. V gave up 5 bases and J gave up 4 bases; unmatched junction bases: 12. The full variable domain, rest sourced from reference TRBV7-8 and TRBJ2-7, is GAGVSQSPRYKVAKRGQDVALRCDPISGHVSLFWYQQALGQGPEFLTYFQNEAQLDKSGLPSDRFFAERPEGSVSTLKIQRTQQEDSAVYLCASSVVGGRGNYEQYFGPGTRLTVT.

This chain uses TRBV11-3 with TRBJ2-1; perhaps TRBD2 as D (6 bases). The CDR3 is 14 amino acids. Germline CDR1 SGHNT, CDR2 YENEEA. Trimming took off 1 base at V and 9 bases at J, with 13 bases between the two ends. DNA for the CDR3: TGTGCCAGCAGCTTAGTTGGGAGGTTGGCTGAGCAGTTCTTC. It yields the protein CASSLVGRLAEQFF.

This chain joins TRBV5-6 and TRBJ2-2; 12 bases map to TRBD2. Per the germline V gene, CDR1 is SGHDT and CDR2 is YYEEEE. With V trimmed by 2 bases and J by 5 bases, 10 bases remained unmatched. This CDR3 contains 18 residues. CDR3 sequence: CASSFRRLAGVGTGELFF. The CDR3 DNA sequence: TGTGCCAGCAGCTTTAGGAGACTAGCGGGAGTCGGTACCGGGGAGCTGTTTTTT.

The chain has TRBV5-1 and TRBJ1-1; 7 bases are a match to TRBD1. Trimming took 0 bases from V and 7 from J; bases not matched to a gene: 3. The CDR3 is 13 residues long. Germline assignment: CDR1 SGHRS and CDR2 YFSETQ. CDR3 loop: CASSLVSGGEAFF. The CDR3 nucleotides read TGCGCCAGCAGCTTGGTCTCAGGGGGTGAAGCTTTCTTT.

The chain employs TRBV6-2 or TRBV6-3 and TRBJ2-2, with 9 bases aligning to TRBD2. The germline CDR1 and CDR2 sequences are MNHEY and SVGEGT. CDR3 size: 16 residues. Unmatched junction bases numbered 8, after V lost 2 bases and J lost 7 bases. CDR3 sequence reads: CASSYQGGRAVGELFF. The CDR3 bases are TGTGCCAGCAGTTACCAAGGCGGGAGGGCCGTCGGGGAGCTGTTTTTT.

The chain couples TRBV29-1 to TRBJ2-3; perhaps TRBD2 as D (5 bases). Germline values: CDR1 SQVTM, CDR2 ANQGSEA. The CDR3 has 13 residues. Trimming shortened V by 1 base and J by 0 bases, and 5 bases separated the two germline ends. The CDR3 region has the DNA TGCAGCGTTGAAGGAGGGAGCACAGATACGCAGTATTTT. Protein product: CSVEGGSTDTQYF.

This chain connects TRBV5-1 to TRBJ2-6; D is possibly TRBD1 (5 bases). Germline V gene data show CDR1 as SGHRS and CDR2 as YFSETQ. V lost 1 base and J 2 bases, leaving 13 bases between the germline ends. The length of the CDR3 is 17 residues. The CDR3 loop is CASSLLQGGTGANVLTF. The CDR3 DNA follows: TGCGCCAGCAGCTTGTTGCAGGGTGGAACTGGGGCCAACGTCCTGACTTTC.

CDR3 sequence: CASSESDSRRRGYTF. The CDR3 DNA reads TGCGCCAGCAGTGAGTCCGACTCGCGAAGGAGGGGCTACACCTTC. This chain links TRBV10-2 with TRBJ1-2; D remains ambiguous. The CDR3 length is 15 residues. With 0 bases removed from V and 8 bases from J, the gap between germline ends came to 16 bases. Germline assignment: CDR1 WSHSY and CDR2 SAAADI.

The V call is TRBV5-1, the J call TRBJ2-4; D may be TRBD1 (6 bases). Germline values: CDR1 SGHRS, CDR2 YFSETQ. The CDR3 is 18 residues long. V was trimmed by 4 bases and J by 5 bases, leaving 25 bases between them. This CDR3 reads CASSLDPGQPTNQNIQYF. In nucleotides, the CDR3 is TGCGCCAGCAGCCTCGACCCGGGACAACCCACAAATCAAAACATTCAGTACTTC.

CDR3 nucleotides: TGTGCCAGCAGCCAACAGGGGGGAGAGACCCAGTACTTC. This translates into CASSQQGGETQYF. The rearrangement uses TRBV7-8 and TRBJ2-5; 8 bases line up with TRBD1. In germline, CDR1 is SGHVS, CDR2 FQNEAQ. The CDR3 loop spans 13 amino acids. Trimming removed 5 bases from V and 4 bases from J; junction bases left unmatched: 3.

This chain connects TRBV20-1 to TRBJ2-2; 10 nucleotides line up with TRBD2. The germline V gene encodes CDR1 DFQATT and CDR2 SNEGSKA (reference sequence). V trimming: 3 bases; J trimming: 3 bases; junction bases outside the gene matches: 7. The CDR3 spans 16 residues. The CDR3 protein is CSASGASGSHTGELFF. In DNA form, the CDR3 reads TGCAGTGCTAGTGGGGCTAGCGGGAGCCACACCGGGGAGCTGTTTTTT.

This clone showed up many times. The chain uses TRBV2 and TRBJ1-6; 10 bases match TRBD1. The CDR3 is 17 residues long. Trimming cost V 0 bases and J 11 bases; bases outside gene matches: 10. Germline V gene sequence: CDR1 SNHLY, CDR2 FYNNEI. The CDR3 DNA sequence: TGTGCCAGCAGTGAAGCGCTTCGGGACAGGGGAACCACACCCCTCCACTTT. Translated: CASSEALRDRGTTPLHF.

The gene calls are TRBV28 and TRBJ1-5, with TRBD1 matching over 8 bases. J gave up 0 bases and V 5 bases, and 9 bases lay outside the gene matches. This CDR3 comprises 17 residues. Per germline, CDR1 MDHEN and CDR2 SYDVKM. The CDR3: CASSPRGLGNSNQPQHF. The CDR3 bases are TGTGCCAGCAGTCCCAGGGGGCTGGGCAATAGCAATCAGCCCCAGCATTTT.

The V and J genes are TRBV7-9 and TRBJ2-7, with 10 bases that match TRBD2. The V gene end was trimmed by 1 base and the J gene end by 3 bases; junction bases not matched to a gene: 3. CDR1 is SEHNR, CDR2 FQNEAQ, per germline (reference sequence). The CDR3 is 15 residues long. Written as DNA, the CDR3 is TGTGCCAGCAGCTTAGGGCTAGCGGGGGTCTACGAGCAGTACTTC. Its protein is CASSLGLAGVYEQYF.

The genes are TRBV5-1 and TRBJ2-2; a weak D match, TRBD1 (5 bases). Trimming left V 5 bases short and J 0 bases short, with 8 bases between. CDR1 SGHRS and CDR2 YFSETQ come from the germline V gene. This CDR3 is 14 amino acids long. The CDR3 protein is CASRRQTNTGELFF. In DNA, the CDR3 is TGCGCCAGCAGGCGACAGACGAACACCGGGGAGCTGTTTTTT.

The CDR3 spells CASKDRGQETQYF. In nucleotides, the CDR3 is TGTGCCAGCAAGGACAGGGGGCAAGAGACCCAGTACTTC. J is TRBJ2-5 and V is TRBV28; 10 nucleotides line up with TRBD1. CDR3 length: 13 amino acids. Germline values: CDR1 MDHEN, CDR2 SYDVKM. J lost 2 bases, V lost 7 bases, and 1 base had no gene match.

The rearrangement joins TRBV9 to TRBJ1-1; D gene unclear. This CDR3 has 14 residues. In germline, CDR1 is SGDLS, CDR2 YYNGEE. V shed 0 bases and J shed 2 bases, with 8 bases lying between them. For the CDR3, the DNA is TGTGCCAGCAGCGTAGGTGGGCAAAACACTGAAGCTTTCTTT. Translation gives CASSVGGQNTEAFF.